These 31 T cell receptor beta chains share one sample of origin, sequenced in a study of cytomegalovirus exposure and HLA in healthy donors. With 60 Vbeta and 13 Jbeta primers, the PCR was carried out. Assay used: immunoSEQ multiplex PCR; TCRdb lists only in-frame clones, some missing. The sample holds under 200,000 clones, over 75% seen once. Sequencing was carried out using PBMCs. These receptors were obtained from a woman in her 50s in good health and CMV-seronegative.

V usage is TRBV2 and J usage is TRBJ2-5; 11 bases agree with TRBD2. There are 17 residues in the CDR3. From germline, CDR1 is SNHLY and CDR2 FYNNEI. The V and J ends lost 2 bases and 7 bases, in that order; junction bases with no gene match: 12. The CDR3 nucleotides read TGTGCCAGCAGTGAACATCAACTAGCGGGGGAAGGAGCGACCCAGTACTTC. This encodes CASSEHQLAGEGATQYF.

The gene calls are TRBV6-1 and TRBJ2-1, with a weak D call TRBD2 (6 bases). The V gene lost 2 bases and the J gene lost 7 bases, with 15 bases spanning the gap. Germline V lookup: CDR1 MNHNS, CDR2 SASEGT. This CDR3 has 15 residues. Here the CDR3 DNA reads TGTGCCAGCAGTGAACGAGGGGACTGGGTAAATGAGCAGTTCTTC. Its protein product is CASSERGDWVNEQFF.

This chain links TRBV7-2 with TRBJ2-7; possibly TRBD1 for D (6 bases). Trimming took off 8 bases at V and 3 bases at J, with 14 bases between the two ends. The CDR3 sequence is 13 residues long. The germline gives CDR1 SGHTA, CDR2 FQGNSA. The CDR3 region has the DNA TGTGCCAGCCGAACACGGGGACACTACGAGCAGTACTTC. Its protein is CASRTRGHYEQYF.

This chain connects TRBV6-6 to TRBJ1-5; D unclear. This CDR3 is built from 12 residues. Trimming took off 10 bases at V and 2 bases at J, with 9 bases between the two ends. Per germline, CDR1 MNHNY and CDR2 SVGAGI (reference sequence). The CDR3 DNA reads TGTGCCACCCAGGAGGGCAATCAGCCCCAGCATTTT. Translating gives CATQEGNQPQHF.

The chain carries TRBV6-5 and TRBJ2-1, with TRBD1 identical over 10 bases. The V gene end was trimmed by 5 bases and the J gene end by 5 bases; junction bases not matched to a gene: 6. The CDR3 runs 15 residues. CDR1 is MNHEY and CDR2 is SVGAGI in the germline V gene. The CDR3 nucleotides are TGTGCCAGCAGTACGAGGACAGGGGGTCACAATGAGCAGTTCTTC. It codes for CASSTRTGGHNEQFF.

This rearrangement joins TRBV19 to TRBJ2-1; the match to TRBD2 covers 7 bases. Germline V gene lookup returns CDR1 LNHDA and CDR2 SQIVND (reference sequence). J gave up 6 bases and V 3 bases, and 5 bases lay outside the gene matches. The CDR3 has 14 residues. CDR3 in DNA: TGTGCCAGTAGTATCGGCGGGAGTAGCAATGAGCAGTTCTTC. Translation: CASSIGGSSNEQFF.

The CDR3 DNA follows: TGTGCCAGCAGCTTAGTACCAAGAGACTCCTACGAGCAGTACTTC. Protein: CASSLVPRDSYEQYF. The rearrangement links TRBV11-2 to TRBJ2-7; D unresolved. V was pared by 1 base and J by 0 bases, with 10 bases between. The CDR3 extends over 15 amino acids. The germline CDR1 and CDR2 sequences are SGHAT and FQNNGV.

This sequence joins TRBV5-4 and TRBJ2-7; 9 bases match TRBD2. CDR3 length: 16 amino acids. Losses at the gene ends were 4 bases for V and 2 bases for J; bases not matched to a gene: 10. Germline CDR1 reads SGHNT; CDR2 reads YYREEE (reference sequence). CDR3 nucleotides: TGTGCCAGCAGCGAATCTTCTAGCGGGGAACCCTACGAGCAGTACTTC. This translates into CASSESSSGEPYEQYF.

The J gene is TRBJ1-1, the V gene TRBV6-1, with 11 bases lining up with TRBD1. V lost 6 bases and J lost 6; bases outside the gene matches: 24. This CDR3 has 20 residues. The germline gives CDR1 MNHNS, CDR2 SASEGT. The CDR3 sequence is CASSELRTRFIGQGAAEAFF. The CDR3 DNA reads TGTGCCAGCAGCGAACTAAGGACCCGGTTCATCGGACAGGGGGCTGCTGAAGCTTTCTTT.

With respect to this clone: Sequence at one end of the junction differs from germline and may be a read error. The chain has TRBV28 and TRBJ1-4; 9 nucleotides line up with TRBD1. From germline, CDR1 is MDHEN and CDR2 SYDVKM. CDR3 size: 12 residues. CDR3 nucleotides: TGTGCCAGCAGTGGTCGGGGACAGGGTGTACGTTTT. Its translation is CASSGRGQGVRF.

This clone occurred a few times. This chain joins TRBV7-9 and TRBJ1-1, with D possibly matching TRBD1 (5 bases). The V end lost 5 bases, the J end lost 7 bases, and 14 bases lay between the germline ends. The CDR3 has 13 residues. Germline V gene lookup returns CDR1 SEHNR and CDR2 FQNEAQ (reference sequence). This chain's CDR3 is CASSTNPTGEAFF. The CDR3 DNA reads as TGTGCCAGCAGCACGAACCCCACAGGTGAAGCTTTCTTT.

The rearrangement joins TRBV28 to TRBJ1-5; tentative D call: TRBD1 (5 bases). With 3 bases removed from V and 9 bases from J, the gap between germline ends came to 9 bases. This CDR3 is 12 amino acids long. CDR1 is MDHEN and CDR2 is SYDVKM in the germline V gene. CDR3 bases: TGTGCCAGCAGTTTTGCGGGGCGGCCCCAGCATTTT. Translation gives CASSFAGRPQHF.

This sequence joins TRBV19 and TRBJ1-5; 7 positions match TRBD1. CDR1 is LNHDA, CDR2 SQIVND, per germline (reference sequence). V lost 3 bases, J lost 5 bases, and 7 bases stayed unmatched. This CDR3 comprises 15 residues. CDR3 DNA: TGTGCCAGTAGTATCGGGACAGCGGGGGATCAGCCCCAGCATTTT. Encoded protein: CASSIGTAGDQPQHF.

The chain employs TRBV5-1 and TRBJ1-1; no clear D. The CDR3 is made up of 14 amino acids. Germline lookup yields CDR1 SGHRS and CDR2 YFSETQ. V was pared by 4 bases and J by 0 bases, with 10 bases between. CDR3 sequence reads: CASSPAGLNTEAFF. The CDR3 DNA follows: TGCGCCAGCAGCCCCGCGGGTCTGAACACTGAAGCTTTCTTT.

The chain combines TRBV7-2 with TRBJ2-3, with 7 bases matching TRBD2. This CDR3 comprises 15 residues. Germline V gene lookup returns CDR1 SGHTA and CDR2 FQGNSA. The junction had 4 bases not matched to a gene; V was cut back by 2 bases and J by 2 bases. Here the CDR3 DNA reads TGTGCCAGCAGCTTAAGCGGGGTGTTCACAGATACGCAGTATTTT. As protein: CASSLSGVFTDTQYF.

The V and J genes are TRBV5-4 and TRBJ1-1, with 7 bases identical to TRBD1. Trimming cost V 4 bases and J 4 bases; bases outside gene matches: 13. The germline CDR1 and CDR2 sequences are SGHNT and YYREEE (reference sequence). There are 16 residues in the CDR3. The CDR3 nucleotides read TGTGCCAGCAGCCCGAAACCCTTAGGGGGCGGCACTGAAGCTTTCTTT. This codes for CASSPKPLGGGTEAFF.

This clone was seen once. The genes are TRBV7-2 and TRBJ2-7, with a tentative D call TRBD2 (6 bases). V gave up 2 bases and J gave up 3 bases, with 14 bases separating them. Germline assignment: CDR1 SGHTA and CDR2 FQGNSA. The CDR3 loop spans 15 amino acids. CDR3 in amino acids: CASSLRVSGDYEQYF. In nucleotides, the CDR3 is TGTGCCAGCAGCTTAAGGGTTTCGGGGGACTACGAGCAGTACTTC.

The chain combines TRBV2 with TRBJ2-6; D unresolved. V lost 6 bases, J lost 0 bases, and 6 bases lay in between. Looked up from germline, CDR1 is SNHLY and CDR2 is FYNNEI. The CDR3 sequence is 14 residues long. The CDR3 sequence is CASRTDSGANVLTF. CDR3 DNA: TGTGCCAGCAGAACAGACTCTGGGGCCAACGTCCTGACTTTC.

The V and J genes are TRBV28 and TRBJ1-4, with 7 bases that match TRBD1. V dropped 3 bases and J dropped 4; count of bases not matched to a gene: 2. The CDR3 runs 14 residues. Germline values: CDR1 MDHEN, CDR2 SYDVKM. CDR3 in DNA: TGTGCCAGCAGTTTGACAGGGATTAATGAAAAACTGTTTTTT. It translates to CASSLTGINEKLFF.

The chain is built from TRBV5-4 and TRBJ1-1; 9 bases line up with TRBD1. V lost 4 bases to trimming and J lost 6 bases; unmatched junction nucleotides: 10. The CDR3 runs to 15 residues. Germline CDR1 reads SGHNT; CDR2 reads YYREEE (reference sequence). CDR3 sequence reads: CASSTGQGYVSEAFF. Written as DNA, the CDR3 is TGTGCCAGCAGCACCGGACAGGGGTATGTATCTGAAGCTTTCTTT.

This clone was seen more than once but under ten times. The CDR3 region is CASSRTGTLYEAFF. The DNA of the CDR3 is TGTGCCAGCAGCCGGACAGGGACCCTATATGAAGCTTTCTTT. The J gene is TRBJ1-1, the V gene TRBV25-1; 8 bases fit TRBD1. J gave up 7 bases and V 6 bases, and 10 bases lay outside the gene matches. This CDR3 has 14 residues. Looked up from germline, CDR1 is MGHDK and CDR2 is SYGVNS.

This chain connects TRBV6-6 to TRBJ1-5, with D possibly being TRBD1 (6 bases). The length of the CDR3 is 13 residues. Germline CDR1 is MNHNY and CDR2 is SVGAGI (reference sequence). V was clipped by 7 bases and J by 6 bases, with 13 bases between them. The CDR3 bases are TGTGCCAGCATACAGGGTCCGCGTCAGCCCCAGCATTTT. It yields the protein CASIQGPRQPQHF.

The chain couples TRBV18 to TRBJ2-1, with 12 bases lining up with TRBD2. Germline lookup yields CDR1 KGHSH and CDR2 LQKENI. Losses at the gene ends were 3 bases for V and 4 bases for J; bases not matched to a gene: 7. This CDR3 region has 17 residues. This CDR3 is CASSPVSLAGGYNEQFF. In DNA form, the CDR3 reads TGTGCCAGCTCACCCGTGTCCCTAGCGGGAGGGTACAATGAGCAGTTCTTC.

This rearrangement joins TRBV6-5 to TRBJ1-1; 10 nucleotides line up with TRBD1. Looked up from germline, CDR1 is MNHEY and CDR2 is SVGAGI. This CDR3 is built from 15 residues. Trimming took 6 bases from V and 4 from J; bases not matched to a gene: 8. CDR3 region: CASRRDRGGFTEAFF. The CDR3 coding sequence is TGTGCCAGCAGGCGGGACAGGGGAGGTTTCACTGAAGCTTTCTTT.

The CDR3 loop reads CASSPGTFTDTQYF. The CDR3 nucleotides read TGTGCCAGCAGTCCTGGGACATTCACAGATACGCAGTATTTT. This sequence joins TRBV6-6 and TRBJ2-3; a weak D match, TRBD1 (6 bases). Germline lookup yields CDR1 MNHNY and CDR2 SVGAGI (reference sequence). The CDR3 sequence is 14 residues long. Deletions cut 5 bases from V and 2 bases from J, with 11 bases between.

The rearrangement uses TRBV15 and TRBJ1-5; a possible D gene is TRBD1 (5 bases). The germline CDR1 and CDR2 sequences are LNHNV and YYDKDF (reference sequence). V lost 0 bases and J lost 0, with 12 bases in between. The CDR3 sequence is 17 residues long. The CDR3 spells CATSRDMVQGSNQPQHF. CDR3 nucleotides: TGTGCCACCAGCAGAGATATGGTTCAGGGTAGCAATCAGCCCCAGCATTTT.

This chain connects TRBV28 to TRBJ2-3, with TRBD2 matching over 7 bases. This CDR3 is built from 16 residues. CDR1 and CDR2 from the germline V gene are MDHEN and SYDVKM. Unmatched junction bases numbered 10, after V lost 5 bases and J lost 2 bases. In DNA form, the CDR3 reads TGTGCCAGCAGTGTGGGACCCCGGGAGGCCACAGATACGCAGTATTTT. It is translated as CASSVGPREATDTQYF.

This rearrangement joins TRBV21-1 to TRBJ2-6; TRBD2 is the table's D call, not checked against the DNA. TRBV21-1 is a pseudogene locus. The CDR3 is made up of 14 amino acids. For the CDR3, the DNA is TGTGCCAGCAGCAAATGGGGCGGGGGACGCGTCCTGACTTTC. Translated, it gives CASSKWGGGRVLTF.

The rearrangement links TRBV4-2 to TRBJ2-3; D is unclear. V lost 2 bases and J lost 3, with 9 bases in between. CDR3 size: 14 residues. CDR1 LGHNA and CDR2 YNFKEQ come from the germline V gene. CDR3: CASSQRARTDTQYF. CDR3 sequence (DNA): TGTGCCAGCAGCCAACGAGCTAGGACAGATACGCAGTATTTT.

The chain couples TRBV5-4 to TRBJ2-2; possibly TRBD1 for D (5 bases). V was clipped by 4 bases and J by 1 base, with 8 bases between them. This CDR3 comprises 14 residues. Per the germline V gene, CDR1 is SGHNT and CDR2 is YYREEE (reference sequence). The DNA of the CDR3 is TGTGCCAGCAGCCCCGGACAGAACACCGGGGAGCTGTTTTTT. As protein: CASSPGQNTGELFF.

This rearrangement joins TRBV15 to TRBJ2-7; 9 nucleotides match TRBD1. Germline assignment: CDR1 LNHNV and CDR2 YYDKDF (reference sequence). V was pared by 1 base and J by 3 bases, with 16 bases of the junction left unmatched. The CDR3 covers 19 residues. The CDR3 region has the DNA TGTGCCACCAGCAGAGTTCCTTTCGGGACGGGACAGGGTTTCTACGAGCAGTACTTC. Amino acids: CATSRVPFGTGQGFYEQYF.